The 20 T cell receptor beta chains reported below all come from one sample, sequenced in a study of cytomegalovirus exposure and HLA in healthy donors. Primers for the PCR totalled 60 Vbeta and 13 Jbeta. This table comes from immunoSEQ multiplex PCR, and its TCRdb copy is limited to in-frame clones, with some not included. The sample shows more than 200,000 clones, about four fifths of them seen only once. Sequencing was performed on PBMCs. Receptors were obtained from a man aged 40-55 years in good health and CMV-seropositive.

The V and J genes are TRBV27 and TRBJ2-5, with 13 bases that match TRBD2. V lost 4 bases, J lost 4 bases, and 3 bases stayed unmatched. The CDR3 consists of 15 residues. Germline V gene lookup returns CDR1 MNHEY and CDR2 SMNVEV (reference sequence). This CDR3 reads CASSSRTSGRETQYF. The CDR3 nucleotides are TGTGCCAGCAGTTCCAGGACTAGCGGGAGAGAGACCCAGTACTTC.

The CDR3 bases are TGTGCCAGCAGTGAGGAGAGCTCTGGGGCCAACGTCCTGACTTTC. As protein: CASSEESSGANVLTF. V usage is TRBV6-1 and J usage is TRBJ2-6; D call uncertain. The V gene's germline CDR1 is MNHNS and CDR2 SASEGT. The CDR3 sequence is 15 residues long. The V end lost 3 bases, the J end lost 0 bases, and 6 bases lay between the germline ends.

The J gene is TRBJ1-1, the V gene TRBV6-5; 7 bases match TRBD1. The V segment lost 4 bases and the J segment 0 bases; nucleotides outside the gene matches: 5. In germline, CDR1 is MNHEY, CDR2 SVGAGI. The CDR3 is 15 residues long. Here the CDR3 DNA reads TGTGCCAGCAGTTTTGGGGACAGAATGAACACTGAAGCTTTCTTT. Protein product: CASSFGDRMNTEAFF.

CDR3 DNA: TGTGCCAGCAACAAGGGGGCAACGTTCTCCGGGGAGCTGTTTTTT. Its translation is CASNKGATFSGELFF. V is TRBV2 and J is TRBJ2-2; 7 bases agree with TRBD1. The CDR3 is made up of 15 amino acids. In germline, CDR1 is SNHLY, CDR2 FYNNEI. V lost 7 bases, J lost 6 bases, and 11 bases stayed unmatched.

The chain is built from TRBV5-1 and TRBJ2-3; TRBD1 matches at 10 bases. The ends lost 3 bases at V and 1 base at J; junction bases unmatched: 2. The CDR3 is 15 amino acids. The germline gives CDR1 SGHRS, CDR2 YFSETQ. The CDR3 here is CASSWGTGGTDTQYF. CDR3 nucleotides: TGCGCCAGCAGCTGGGGGACAGGGGGCACAGATACGCAGTATTTT.

This sequence joins TRBV27 and TRBJ2-7, with a tentative D call TRBD2 (5 bases). Germline CDR1 is MNHEY and CDR2 is SMNVEV (reference sequence). The CDR3 is made up of 12 amino acids. V lost 10 bases and J lost 7, with 17 bases in between. CDR3 DNA sequence: TGTGCCACCCGAGGGATTGGAAGAGAGCAGTACGTC. Translation gives CATRGIGREQYV.

On this clone itself: The same CDR3 arises from other DNA sequences in this sample as well. CDR3 sequence (DNA): TGCGCCAGCAGGGACAGGGGACAAGAGACCCAGTACTTC. Translated, it gives CASRDRGQETQYF. V usage is TRBV10-1 and J usage is TRBJ2-5, with TRBD1 identical over 9 bases. The V gene's germline CDR1 is WNHNN and CDR2 SYGVQD (reference sequence). The CDR3 loop spans 13 amino acids. The V segment lost 6 bases and the J segment 2 bases; nucleotides outside the gene matches: 1.

The chain joins TRBV28 to TRBJ2-7; TRBD1 matches at 9 bases. The CDR3 has 15 amino acids. J gave up 5 bases and V 3 bases, and 8 bases lay outside the gene matches. Germline V gene lookup returns CDR1 MDHEN and CDR2 SYDVKM. This CDR3 is CASSFVRDRAHEQYV. Here the CDR3 DNA reads TGTGCCAGCAGTTTTGTTCGGGACAGGGCGCACGAGCAGTACGTC.

V is TRBV12-5 and J is TRBJ2-2; 12 positions match TRBD2. The CDR3 runs 19 residues. The germline gives CDR1 LGHNT, CDR2 FRNRAP. The J segment lost 0 bases and the V segment lost 6 bases, leaving 11 bases of the junction unmatched. The CDR3 sequence is CASGPYPWTSGTNTGELFF. The CDR3 DNA reads TGTGCTAGTGGCCCATACCCATGGACTAGCGGGACGAACACCGGGGAGCTGTTTTTT.

The rearrangement uses TRBV6-5 and TRBJ2-7; 9 bases map to TRBD1. J was trimmed by 4 bases and V by 0 bases; bases with no gene match: 7. The CDR3 consists of 16 residues. CDR1 and CDR2 from the germline V gene are MNHEY and SVGAGI. Written as DNA, the CDR3 is TGTGCCAGCAGTTACTCCGGGACAGGGTTTCTTTACGAGCAGTACTTC. It yields the protein CASSYSGTGFLYEQYF.

This chain uses TRBV20-1 with TRBJ1-2; D gene ambiguous. Germline V gene data show CDR1 as DFQATT and CDR2 as SNEGSKA (reference sequence). The CDR3 length is 11 residues. V lost 0 bases to trimming and J lost 6 bases, with 5 bases between them. The CDR3 loop is CSARDSDGYTF. In DNA form, the CDR3 reads TGCAGTGCTAGAGATTCGGATGGCTACACCTTC.

The genes are TRBV5-1 and TRBJ1-1; 9 nucleotides agree with TRBD1. Germline CDR1 SGHRS, CDR2 YFSETQ. J was trimmed by 3 bases and V by 2 bases; bases with no gene match: 5. The CDR3 extends over 15 amino acids. CDR3 protein: CASSFTGGRDTEAFF. For the CDR3, the DNA is TGCGCCAGCAGCTTTACAGGGGGCCGGGACACTGAAGCTTTCTTT. Full variable domain (missing parts from reference TRBV5-1 and TRBJ1-1): KAGVTQTPRYLIKTRGQQVTLSCSPISGHRSVSWYQQTPGQGLQFLFEYFSETQRNKGNFPGRFSGRQFSNSRSEMNVSTLELGDSALYLCASSFTGGRDTEAFFGQGTRLTVV.

The genes are TRBV4-2 and TRBJ2-1, with 10 bases identical to TRBD2. The length of the CDR3 is 16 residues. The germline CDR1 and CDR2 sequences are LGHNA and YNFKEQ. V lost 0 bases and J lost 8; bases outside the gene matches: 7. CDR3 residues: CASSQDGTSGIDEQFF. For the CDR3, the DNA is TGTGCCAGCAGCCAAGATGGTACTAGCGGGATCGATGAGCAGTTCTTC.

The chain combines TRBV30 with TRBJ1-2; 8 nucleotides line up with TRBD1. The CDR3 covers 11 residues. CDR1 is GTSNPN and CDR2 is SVGIG in the germline V gene (reference sequence). Trimming at V came to 4 bases and at J to 8 bases, leaving 3 bases not matched to a gene. The CDR3 nucleotides read TGTGCCTGGACAGGGGGCCACGGCTACACCTTC. Protein sequence: CAWTGGHGYTF.

The rearrangement uses TRBV29-1 and TRBJ2-5, with a possible D match to TRBD2 (5 bases). This CDR3 has 14 amino acids. Trimming cost V 4 bases and J 1 base, with 13 bases left between them. Germline V CDR1 and CDR2: SQVTM, ANQGSEA. CDR3 protein: CSVGGLYFQETQYF. In nucleotides, the CDR3 is TGCAGCGTTGGAGGACTTTACTTCCAAGAGACCCAGTACTTC.

This rearrangement joins TRBV4-1 to TRBJ2-3; 10 bases are a match to TRBD1. Trimming removed 4 bases from V and 4 bases from J; junction bases left unmatched: 2. Germline assignment: CDR1 MGHRA and CDR2 YSYEKL. This CDR3 has 14 residues. The CDR3 DNA sequence: TGCGCCAGCAGCCCAGGGACAGGGGCAGATACGCAGTATTTT. It translates to CASSPGTGADTQYF.

The chain links TRBV5-4 to TRBJ2-5; TRBD2 matches 7 bases. Per the germline V gene, CDR1 is SGHNT and CDR2 is YYREEE (reference sequence). The junction had 6 bases not matched to a gene; V was cut back by 3 bases and J by 4 bases. This CDR3 has 14 amino acids. CDR3 residues: CASSSLGGGETQYF. The CDR3 coding sequence is TGTGCCAGCAGCTCCTTGGGGGGGGGAGAGACCCAGTACTTC.

The rearrangement uses TRBV29-1 and TRBJ2-1; perhaps TRBD2 as D (6 bases). Germline values: CDR1 SQVTM, CDR2 ANQGSEA. Trimming shortened V by 8 bases and J by 8 bases, and 22 bases separated the two germline ends. This CDR3 has 14 residues. In DNA form, the CDR3 reads TGCAGCTCTTCGGGGACTTGGGGGACGGATGAGCAGTTCTTC. Translated, it gives CSSSGTWGTDEQFF.

This clone was observed once. V gene TRBV6-5 combines with J gene TRBJ2-7; 8 bases are a match to TRBD1. Trimming took 2 bases from V and 3 from J; bases not matched to a gene: 6. In germline, CDR1 is MNHEY, CDR2 SVGAGI. This CDR3 comprises 15 residues. CDR3 bases: TGTGCCAGCAGTTACACCGGGACAGGATTCTACGAGCAGTACTTC. It specifies CASSYTGTGFYEQYF.

This sequence joins TRBV5-5 and TRBJ1-1; possible D gene TRBD1, 5 bases. This CDR3 spans 13 amino acids. Germline V CDR1 and CDR2: SGHKS, YYEKEE (reference sequence). Trimming shortened V by 3 bases and J by 3 bases, and 9 bases separated the two germline ends. The CDR3 DNA follows: TGTGCCAGCAGCTACATAGGGGACACTGAAGCTTTCTTT. Translated: CASSYIGDTEAFF.